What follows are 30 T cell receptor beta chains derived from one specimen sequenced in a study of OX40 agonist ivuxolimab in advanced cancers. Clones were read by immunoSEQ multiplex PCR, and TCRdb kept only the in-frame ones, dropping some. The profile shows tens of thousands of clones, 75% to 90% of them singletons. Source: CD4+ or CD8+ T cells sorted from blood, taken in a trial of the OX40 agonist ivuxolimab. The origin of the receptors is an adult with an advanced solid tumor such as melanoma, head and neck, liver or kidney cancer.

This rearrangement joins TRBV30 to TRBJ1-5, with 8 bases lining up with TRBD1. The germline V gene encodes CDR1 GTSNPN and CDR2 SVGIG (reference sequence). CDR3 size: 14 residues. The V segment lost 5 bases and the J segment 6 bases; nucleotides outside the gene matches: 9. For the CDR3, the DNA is TGTGCCTGGGGCACAGGGGGTCTCGGTCAGCCCCAGCATTTT. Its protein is CAWGTGGLGQPQHF.

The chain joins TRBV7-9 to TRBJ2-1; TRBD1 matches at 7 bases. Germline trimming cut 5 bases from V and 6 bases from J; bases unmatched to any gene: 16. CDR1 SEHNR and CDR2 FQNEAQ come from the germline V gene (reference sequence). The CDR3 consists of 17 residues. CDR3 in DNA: TGTGCCAGCAGCCGAACACCACCGGGACAGCGGCCCAATGAGCAGTTCTTC. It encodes CASSRTPPGQRPNEQFF.

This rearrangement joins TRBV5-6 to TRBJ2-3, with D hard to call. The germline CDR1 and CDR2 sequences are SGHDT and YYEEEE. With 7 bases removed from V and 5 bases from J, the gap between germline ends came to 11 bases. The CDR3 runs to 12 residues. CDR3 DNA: TGTGCCAGCTTGCGTCCGGGAGATACGCAGTATTTT. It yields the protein CASLRPGDTQYF.

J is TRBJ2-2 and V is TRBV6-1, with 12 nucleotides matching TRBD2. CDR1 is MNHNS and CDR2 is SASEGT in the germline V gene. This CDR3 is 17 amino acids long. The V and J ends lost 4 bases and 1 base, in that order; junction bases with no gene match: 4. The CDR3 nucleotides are TGTGCCAGCAGTGCCTTGACTAGCGGGGGGAACACCGGGGAGCTGTTTTTT. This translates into CASSALTSGGNTGELFF.

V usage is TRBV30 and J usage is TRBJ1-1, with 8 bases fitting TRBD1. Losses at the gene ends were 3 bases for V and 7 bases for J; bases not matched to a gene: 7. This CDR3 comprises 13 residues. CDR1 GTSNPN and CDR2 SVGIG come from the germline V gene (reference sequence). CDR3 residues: CAWRAGGRGEAFF. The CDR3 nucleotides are TGTGCCTGGAGGGCAGGGGGCCGAGGTGAAGCTTTCTTT.

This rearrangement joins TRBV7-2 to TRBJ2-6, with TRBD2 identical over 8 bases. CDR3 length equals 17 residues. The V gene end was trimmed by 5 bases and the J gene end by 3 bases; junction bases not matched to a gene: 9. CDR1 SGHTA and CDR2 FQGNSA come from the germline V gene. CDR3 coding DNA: TGTGCCAGCAGCCCCCGGGGGGGAGCCGGTGGGGCCAACGTCCTGACTTTC. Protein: CASSPRGGAGGANVLTF.

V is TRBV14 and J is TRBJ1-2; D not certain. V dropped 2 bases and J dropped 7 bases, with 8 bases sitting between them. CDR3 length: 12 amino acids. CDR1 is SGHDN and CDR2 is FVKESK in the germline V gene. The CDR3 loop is CASSQKRGGYTF. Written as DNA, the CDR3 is TGTGCCAGCAGCCAAAAGCGGGGTGGCTACACCTTC.

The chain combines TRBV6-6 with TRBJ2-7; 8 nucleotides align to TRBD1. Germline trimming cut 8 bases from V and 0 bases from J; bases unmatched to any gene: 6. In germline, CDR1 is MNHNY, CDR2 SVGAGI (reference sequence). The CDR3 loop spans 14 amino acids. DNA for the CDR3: TGTGCCAGCGGCCGACAGGGGCTCTCCTACGAGCAGTACTTC. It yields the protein CASGRQGLSYEQYF.

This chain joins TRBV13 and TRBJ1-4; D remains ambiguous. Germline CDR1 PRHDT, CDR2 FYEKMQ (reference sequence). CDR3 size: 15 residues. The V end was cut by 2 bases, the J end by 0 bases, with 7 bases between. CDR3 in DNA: TGTGCCAGCAGCTTACGGGCAACAACTAATGAAAAACTGTTTTTT. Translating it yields CASSLRATTNEKLFF.

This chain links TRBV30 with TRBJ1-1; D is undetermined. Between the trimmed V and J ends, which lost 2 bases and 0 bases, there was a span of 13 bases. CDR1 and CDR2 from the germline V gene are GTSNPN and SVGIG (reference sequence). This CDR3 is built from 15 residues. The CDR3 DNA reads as TGTGCCTGGAGTCGGTTTGGGCAGATGAACACTGAAGCTTTCTTT. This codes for CAWSRFGQMNTEAFF.

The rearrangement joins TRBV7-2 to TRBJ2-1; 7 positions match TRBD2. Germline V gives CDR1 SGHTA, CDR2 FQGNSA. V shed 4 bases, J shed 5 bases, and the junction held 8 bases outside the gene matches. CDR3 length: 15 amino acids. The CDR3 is CASSSGLGPNNEQFF. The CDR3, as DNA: TGTGCCAGCAGCTCCGGACTAGGGCCTAACAATGAGCAGTTCTTC.

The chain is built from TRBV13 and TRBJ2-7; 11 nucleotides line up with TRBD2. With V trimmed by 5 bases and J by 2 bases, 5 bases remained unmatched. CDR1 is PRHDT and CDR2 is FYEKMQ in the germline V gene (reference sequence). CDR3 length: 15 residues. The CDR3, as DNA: TGTGCCAGCAGCCCCCCGGGACTAGCGGCCTACGAGCAGTACTTC. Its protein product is CASSPPGLAAYEQYF.

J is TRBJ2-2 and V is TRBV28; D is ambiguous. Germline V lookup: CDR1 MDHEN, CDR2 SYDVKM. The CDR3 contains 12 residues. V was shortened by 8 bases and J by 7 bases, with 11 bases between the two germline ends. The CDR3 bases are TGTGCCAGCCGGTGGTACGGCGGGGAGCTGTTTTTT. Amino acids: CASRWYGGELFF.

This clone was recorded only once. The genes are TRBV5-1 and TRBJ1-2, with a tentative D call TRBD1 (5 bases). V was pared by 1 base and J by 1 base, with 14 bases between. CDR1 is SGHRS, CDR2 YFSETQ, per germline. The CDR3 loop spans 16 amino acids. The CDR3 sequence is CASSLLPGGGNYGYTF. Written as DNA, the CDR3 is TGCGCCAGCAGCTTGCTCCCTGGGGGAGGTAACTATGGCTACACCTTC. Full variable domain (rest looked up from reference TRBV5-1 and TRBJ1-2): KAGVTQTPRYLIKTRGQQVTLSCSPISGHRSVSWYQQTPGQGLQFLFEYFSETQRNKGNFPGRFSGRQFSNSRSEMNVSTLELGDSALYLCASSLLPGGGNYGYTFGSGTRLTVV.

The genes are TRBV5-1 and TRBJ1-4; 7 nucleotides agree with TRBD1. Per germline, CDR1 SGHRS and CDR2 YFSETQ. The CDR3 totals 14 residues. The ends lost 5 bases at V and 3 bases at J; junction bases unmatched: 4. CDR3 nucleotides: TGCGCCAGCAGTTGGACAGGCCCTAATGAAAAACTGTTTTTT. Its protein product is CASSWTGPNEKLFF.

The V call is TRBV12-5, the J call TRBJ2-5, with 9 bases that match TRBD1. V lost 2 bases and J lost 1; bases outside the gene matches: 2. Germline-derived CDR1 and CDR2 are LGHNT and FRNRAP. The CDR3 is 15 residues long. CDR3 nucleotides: TGTGCTAGTGGTTTGCAACAGGGGGCCCAAGAGACCCAGTACTTC. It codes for CASGLQQGAQETQYF.

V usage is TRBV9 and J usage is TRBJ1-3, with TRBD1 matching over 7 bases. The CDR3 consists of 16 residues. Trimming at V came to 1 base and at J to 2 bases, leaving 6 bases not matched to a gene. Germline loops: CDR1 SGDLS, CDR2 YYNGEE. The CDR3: CASSVKTGITGNTIYF. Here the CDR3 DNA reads TGTGCCAGCAGCGTAAAGACAGGGATCACTGGAAACACCATATATTTT.

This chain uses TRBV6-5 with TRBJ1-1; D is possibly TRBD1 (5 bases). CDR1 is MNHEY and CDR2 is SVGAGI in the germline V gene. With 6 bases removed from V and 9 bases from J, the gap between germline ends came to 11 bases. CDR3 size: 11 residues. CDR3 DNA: TGTGCCAGCAGGCTCGGGGGTAAAGCTTTCTTT. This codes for CASRLGGKAFF.

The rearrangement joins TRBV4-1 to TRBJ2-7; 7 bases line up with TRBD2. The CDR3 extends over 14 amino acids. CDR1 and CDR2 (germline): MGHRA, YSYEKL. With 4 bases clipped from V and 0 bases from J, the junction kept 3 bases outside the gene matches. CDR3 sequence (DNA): TGCGCCAGCAGCCGAGCTAGCGGCTCCTACGAGCAGTACTTC. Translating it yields CASSRASGSYEQYF.

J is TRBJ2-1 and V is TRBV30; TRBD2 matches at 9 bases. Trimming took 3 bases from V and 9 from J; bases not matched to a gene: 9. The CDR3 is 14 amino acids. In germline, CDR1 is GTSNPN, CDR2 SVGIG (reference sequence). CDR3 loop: CAWRVAGGPIEQFF. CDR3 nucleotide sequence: TGTGCCTGGAGGGTGGCGGGAGGGCCCATTGAGCAGTTCTTC.

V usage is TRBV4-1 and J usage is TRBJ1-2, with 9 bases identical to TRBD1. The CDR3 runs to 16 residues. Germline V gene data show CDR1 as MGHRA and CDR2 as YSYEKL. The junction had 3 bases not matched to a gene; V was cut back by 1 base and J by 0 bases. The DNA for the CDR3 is TGCGCCAGCAGCCAAGTGGGGACAGGGTCTAACTATGGCTACACCTTC. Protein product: CASSQVGTGSNYGYTF.

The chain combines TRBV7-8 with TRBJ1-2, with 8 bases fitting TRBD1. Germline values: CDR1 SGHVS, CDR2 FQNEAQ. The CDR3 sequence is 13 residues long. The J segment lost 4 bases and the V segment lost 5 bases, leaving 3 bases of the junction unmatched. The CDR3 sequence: CASSPGGGYGYTF. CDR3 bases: TGTGCCAGCAGCCCAGGGGGCGGCTATGGCTACACCTTC. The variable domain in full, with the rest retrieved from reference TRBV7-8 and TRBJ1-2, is GAGVSQSPRYKVAKRGQDVALRCDPISGHVSLFWYQQALGQGPEFLTYFQNEAQLDKSGLPSDRFFAERPEGSVSTLKIQRTQQEDSAVYLCASSPGGGYGYTFGSGTRLTVV.

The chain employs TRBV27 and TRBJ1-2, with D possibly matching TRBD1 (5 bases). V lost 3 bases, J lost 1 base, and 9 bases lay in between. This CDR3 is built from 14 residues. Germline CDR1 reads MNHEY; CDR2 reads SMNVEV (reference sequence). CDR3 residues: CASSFGRDNYGYTF. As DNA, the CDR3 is TGTGCCAGCAGTTTTGGCAGGGATAACTATGGCTACACCTTC.

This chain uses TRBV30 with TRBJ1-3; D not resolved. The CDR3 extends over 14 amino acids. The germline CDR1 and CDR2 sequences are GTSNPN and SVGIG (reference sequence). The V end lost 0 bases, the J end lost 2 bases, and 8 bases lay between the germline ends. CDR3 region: CAWSVTVTGNTIYF. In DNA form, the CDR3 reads TGTGCCTGGAGTGTAACGGTAACTGGAAACACCATATATTTT. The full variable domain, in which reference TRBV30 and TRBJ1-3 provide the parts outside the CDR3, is SQTIHQWPATLVQPVGSPLSLECTVEGTSNPNLYWYRQAAGRGLQLLFYSVGIGQISSEVPQNLSASRPQDRQFILSSKKLLLSDSGFYLCAWSVTVTGNTIYFGEGSWLTVV.

In DNA form, the CDR3 reads TGTGCCAGCAGCTTAATTGGCGGTTCAACTAATGAAAAACTGTTTTTT. Protein: CASSLIGGSTNEKLFF. V and J are TRBV7-9 and TRBJ1-4; D is undetermined. Germline V gives CDR1 SEHNR, CDR2 FQNEAQ (reference sequence). The CDR3 runs to 16 residues. V was trimmed by 2 bases and J by 0 bases, leaving 10 bases between them.

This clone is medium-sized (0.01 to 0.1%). The chain's CDR3 is CAISESDKVQYF. The CDR3 DNA reads TGTGCCATCAGTGAGTCGGACAAGGTGCAGTACTTC. V is TRBV10-3 and J is TRBJ2-7, with a weak D call TRBD1 (5 bases). The CDR3 runs 12 residues. With 0 bases removed from V and 9 bases from J, the gap between germline ends came to 9 bases. Looked up from germline, CDR1 is ENHRY and CDR2 is SYGVKD.

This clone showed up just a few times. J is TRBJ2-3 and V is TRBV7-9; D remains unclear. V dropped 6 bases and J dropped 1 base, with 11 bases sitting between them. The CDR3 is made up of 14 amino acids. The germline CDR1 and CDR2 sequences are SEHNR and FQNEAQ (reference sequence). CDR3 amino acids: CASRSDLGTDTQYF. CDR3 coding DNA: TGTGCCAGCAGATCTGATCTCGGCACAGATACGCAGTATTTT.

The CDR3 DNA sequence: TGTGCCACCAAAAGAGGGTATGGCTACACCTTC. As protein: CATKRGYGYTF. The rearrangement uses TRBV28 and TRBJ1-2, with no clear D. CDR3 length: 11 amino acids. The V gene's germline CDR1 is MDHEN and CDR2 SYDVKM. The V end was cut by 10 bases, the J end by 5 bases, with 11 bases between.

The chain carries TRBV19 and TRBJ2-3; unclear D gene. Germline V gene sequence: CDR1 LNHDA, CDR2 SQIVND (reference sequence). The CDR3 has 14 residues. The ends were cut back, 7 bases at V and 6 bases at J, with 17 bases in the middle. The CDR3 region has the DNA TGTGCCAGTACGAATGCTAGAGGTCCCGATACGCAGTATTTT. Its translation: CASTNARGPDTQYF.

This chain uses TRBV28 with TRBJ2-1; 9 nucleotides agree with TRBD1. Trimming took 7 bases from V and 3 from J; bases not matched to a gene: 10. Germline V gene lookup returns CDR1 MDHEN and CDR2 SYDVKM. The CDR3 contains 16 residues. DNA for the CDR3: TGTGCCAGCATCTTCAACAGGGGGCGTTTCTACAATGAGCAGTTCTTC. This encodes CASIFNRGRFYNEQFF.